This TCR beta chain was sequenced for a study of blood T cell repertoires in COVID-19. Study in general: Researchers got acute and convalescent COVID-19 samples from the United States, Italy and Spain. T cells, B-cell-depleted T cells, or PBMCs supplied cDNA or gDNA.

Per the authors' pipeline: Nucleated cell number was recorded as an estimate derived from reference gene primer amplification. Assay: immunoSEQ multiplex PCR; the TCRdb copy retains only in-frame clones and omits some. V and J calls and clone size are given by that table; D and trimming were obtained from the DNA. The table includes 130,000 or so clones, 70% to 85% detected once. CDR1 and CDR2 from the germline V gene are SGHRS and YFSETQ. There are 13 residues in the CDR3. Trimming stripped 2 bases from V and 4 bases from J, with 10 bases between. The table lists this clone with a count of one. The rearrangement uses TRBV5-1 and TRBJ2-7; the D gene is possibly TRBD1 (5 bases). The receptor's source is a woman in her seventies with acute or convalescent COVID-19. Sequenced sample: peripheral blood. The CDR3 spells CASSLQEMYEQYF. The CDR3 DNA is TGCGCCAGCAGCTTACAGGAGATGTACGAGCAGTACTTC.